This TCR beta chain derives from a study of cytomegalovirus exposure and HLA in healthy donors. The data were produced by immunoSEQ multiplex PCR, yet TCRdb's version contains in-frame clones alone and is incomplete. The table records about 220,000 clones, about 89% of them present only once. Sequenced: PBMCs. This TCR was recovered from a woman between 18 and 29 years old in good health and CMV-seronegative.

CDR3: CASSDGPYTSGETQYF. DNA of the CDR3: TGTGCCAGCAGTGACGGGCCCTACACATCGGGGGAGACCCAGTACTTC. The gene calls are TRBV6-1 and TRBJ2-5; D might be TRBD2 (5 bases). The CDR3 covers 16 residues. The germline gives CDR1 MNHNS, CDR2 SASEGT. Deletions cut 3 bases from V and 5 bases from J, with 19 bases between.